This T cell receptor beta chain is from a study of CD8+ T cells in alopecia areata (dated by TCRdb to the late 2010s). The study in broad terms: Treated patients were enrolled in an open-label pilot trial of oral tofacitinib at 5 to 10 mg twice daily for moderate-to-severe alopecia areata. TCRbeta CDR3 regions were amplified by immunoSEQ multiplex PCR using 35 Vbeta forward and 13 Jbeta reverse primers. Tofacitinib was given for 6 to 18 months, followed by 6 months of follow-up off drug to assess delayed response and recurrence. Clonality in the scalp was compared among normal scalp (n=4), patchy alopecia areata scalp (n=8), and alopecia totalis/universalis scalp (n=8). RNA was obtained with the PAXgene miRNA kit for fixed scalp, the miRNeasy kit for PBMCs, and the RNeasy kit for mouse skin. The study used high-throughput TCRbeta sequencing to examine T cell clonal expansion in alopecia areata, in both the C3H/HeJ mouse model and human patients. In treated patients, disease severity was measured using the SALT score, which gives the percentage of scalp surface area affected. In humans, TCRbeta sequencing was performed on scalp tissue and on sorted CD4+ and CD8+ peripheral blood T cells from healthy controls and from patients with patchy or totalis/universalis alopecia areata. Biopsies were taken from tofacitinib-treated patients at baseline and at 4 and 24 weeks of treatment, and a later scalp biopsy was taken in several of the tofacitinib-treated patients. Results the study describes overall, beyond this receptor: With tofacitinib, both scalp clonality and the number of expanded CD8+ clones among the top 100 scalp clones went down significantly. Because the treated cohort was small and had just a single nonresponder, larger studies are needed to establish links between baseline CD8+ expansion and response. Shared TCR sequences between patients were less evident than in mice, which may be partly attributable to HLA diversity in the patient population. Resident alphabeta T cells in normal human skin are also sequenced, complicating scalp TCR repertoire analysis, unlike mouse skin dominated by gammadelta T cells. Many expanded lesional clones persisted in scalp and blood during tofacitinib treatment, which may partly explain relapse after stopping treatment. Lesional scalp, especially in alopecia totalis/universalis, showed higher clonality and more expanded CD8+ clones than normal scalp, suggesting antigenic drive.

The count of this clone is one. It lacks a known antigen. Nothing much larger sits one base from this clone, and base qualities are not available. This sample's treatment or condition label indicates: oral pan-JAK inhibitor, 5-10 mg twice daily. Lesional scalp punch biopsies and peripheral blood were collected from alopecia areata patients. After PBMCs were isolated by density centrifugation and stained for CD3, CD4 and CD8, a FACSAria was used to sort CD4+ and CD8+ T cells. Library preparation was by the immunoSEQ multiplex PCR assay. RNA was extracted from all samples and reverse transcribed into cDNA, which served as template for TCR sequencing. First-strand cDNA was synthesized using SuperScript III with a 2:1 mix of oligo-dT and random hexamers. A synthetic immune receptor repertoire was used to measure amplification bias, and any remaining bias was corrected computationally. Regarding the original processing steps: Raw reads were preprocessed to remove errors, and CDR3 was defined according to IMGT conventions as the region from the conserved cysteine to phenylalanine. To get clonality, Shannon entropy was normalized by log2 of the number of productive unique TCRs and the result was subtracted from 1. Scalp TCRbeta sequences were cross-referenced with sorted blood CD4 and CD8 repertoires so that the CD4 or CD8 identity of scalp clones could be inferred. As stored in TCRdb, this immuneACCESS dataset retains in-frame rearrangements with V and J assigned. A fraction of the clones does not appear; measured against another copy, unresolved V genes explain less than half of the discrepancy, and the remainder lacks a known reason. D and trimming come from the DNA, and the V and J calls and clone size come from that table. This sample has 250,000 to 350,000 clones in its table, and approximately 60% of those were observed once. Roughly 0.93% of the sample comes from the top ten.

V sheds 5 bases and J sheds 4 bases, leaving 12 bases between their ends. As encoded in the germline V gene, CDR1 is SGHTA while CDR2 is FQGNSA. From the cysteine through the phenylalanine, the CDR3 covers 15 amino acids. The entry retains the CDR3 DNA only, 45 bases that are in frame from base 1. Source: CD4+ T cells sorted from blood, taken at week 52, from a patient treated with tofacitinib. The chain employs TRBV7-2 and TRBJ2-6; the D gene lacks a confident call. This TCR derives from a human donor with alopecia areata. The sequenced DNA is TGTGCCAGCAGCCCACCCACTGGGGGGGCCAACGTCCTGACTTTC. Its protein is CASSPPTGGANVLTF.